This T cell receptor beta chain was sequenced for a study of cytomegalovirus exposure and HLA in healthy donors. CDR1 LGHNA and CDR2 YSLEER come from the germline V gene. The CDR3 has 15 amino acids. The V end was cut by 1 base, the J end by 6 bases, with 12 bases between. This clone is medium-sized (0.01 to 0.1%). Amplification used 60 Vbeta primers and 13 Jbeta primers. Profiling relied on immunoSEQ multiplex PCR, and the TCRdb table lists in-frame clones only, not all of them. Counted here are 100,000 to 150,000 clones, roughly four fifths occurring once; the ten biggest clones make up 5.5% to 8%. The sequence was collected from a woman aged 40 to 50 in good health and CMV-seronegative. Sample: PBMCs. The chain links TRBV4-3 to TRBJ2-2, with D unclear. The CDR3 sequence: CASSQAPGAAGELFF. CDR3 bases: TGCGCCAGCAGCCAAGCCCCGGGTGCGGCCGGGGAGCTGTTTTTT.